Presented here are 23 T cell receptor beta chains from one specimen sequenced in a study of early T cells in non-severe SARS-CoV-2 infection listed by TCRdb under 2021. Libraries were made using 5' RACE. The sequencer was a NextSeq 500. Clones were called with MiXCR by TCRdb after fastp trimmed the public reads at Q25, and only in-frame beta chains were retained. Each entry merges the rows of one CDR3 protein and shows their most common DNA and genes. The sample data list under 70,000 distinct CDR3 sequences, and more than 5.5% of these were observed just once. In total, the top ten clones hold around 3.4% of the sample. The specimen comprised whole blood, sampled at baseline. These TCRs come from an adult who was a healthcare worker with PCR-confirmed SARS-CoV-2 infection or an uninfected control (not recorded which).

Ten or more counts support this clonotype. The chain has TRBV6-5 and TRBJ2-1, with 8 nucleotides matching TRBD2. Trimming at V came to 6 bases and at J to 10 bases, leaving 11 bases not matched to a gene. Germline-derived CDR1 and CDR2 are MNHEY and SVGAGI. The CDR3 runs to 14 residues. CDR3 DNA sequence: TGTGCCAGCAGCCCCGTCGAGACTAGCGAGGAGCAGTTCTTC. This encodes CASSPVETSEEQFF.

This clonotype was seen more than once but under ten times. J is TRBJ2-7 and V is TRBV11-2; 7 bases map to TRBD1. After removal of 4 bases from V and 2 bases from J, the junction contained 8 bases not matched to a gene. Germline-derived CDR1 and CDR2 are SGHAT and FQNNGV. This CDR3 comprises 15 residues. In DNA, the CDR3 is TGTGCCAGCAGCTCGGACGACAGGGTCACCTACGAGCAGTACTTC. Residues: CASSSDDRVTYEQYF.

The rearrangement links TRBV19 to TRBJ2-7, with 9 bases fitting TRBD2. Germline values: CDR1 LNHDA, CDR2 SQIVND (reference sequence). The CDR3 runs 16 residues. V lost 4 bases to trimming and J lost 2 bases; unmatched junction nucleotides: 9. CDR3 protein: CASSNLGGRAPYEQYF. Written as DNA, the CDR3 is TGTGCCAGTAGTAATCTCGGCGGGAGGGCCCCCTACGAGCAGTACTTC.

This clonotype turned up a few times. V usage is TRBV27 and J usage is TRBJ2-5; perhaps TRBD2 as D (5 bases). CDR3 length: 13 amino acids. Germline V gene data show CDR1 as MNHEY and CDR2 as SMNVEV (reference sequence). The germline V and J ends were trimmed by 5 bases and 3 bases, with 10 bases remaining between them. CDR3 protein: CASSPNGEETQYF. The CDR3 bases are TGTGCCAGCAGTCCAAACGGGGAAGAGACCCAGTACTTC.

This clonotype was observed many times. In DNA form, the CDR3 reads TGTGCCAGCAGCAGGGAACTCTATGGCTACACCTTC. It encodes CASSRELYGYTF. The rearrangement uses TRBV2 and TRBJ1-2; tentatively, D is TRBD1 (5 bases). Germline CDR1 and CDR2: SNHLY and FYNNEI. The CDR3 consists of 12 residues. The V gene lost 6 bases and the J gene lost 4 bases, with 9 bases spanning the gap.

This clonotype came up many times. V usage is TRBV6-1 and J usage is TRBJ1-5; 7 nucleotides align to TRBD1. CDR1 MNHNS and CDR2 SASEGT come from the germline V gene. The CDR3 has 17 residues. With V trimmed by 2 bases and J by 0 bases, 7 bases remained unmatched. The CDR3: CASSEQAGGYSNQPQHF. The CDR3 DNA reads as TGTGCCAGCAGTGAACAGGCAGGGGGATATAGCAATCAGCCCCAGCATTTT.

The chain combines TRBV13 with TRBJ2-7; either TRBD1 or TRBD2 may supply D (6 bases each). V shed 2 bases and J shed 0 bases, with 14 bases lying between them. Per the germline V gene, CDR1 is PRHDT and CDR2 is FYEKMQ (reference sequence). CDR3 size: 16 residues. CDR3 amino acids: CASSLLGGLYSYEQYF. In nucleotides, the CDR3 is TGTGCCAGCAGCTTATTGGGGGGCCTCTACTCCTACGAGCAGTACTTC.

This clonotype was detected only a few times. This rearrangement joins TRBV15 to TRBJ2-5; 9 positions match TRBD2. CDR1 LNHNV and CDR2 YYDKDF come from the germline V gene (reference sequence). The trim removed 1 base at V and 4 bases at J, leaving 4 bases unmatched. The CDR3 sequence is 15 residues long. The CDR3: CATSRVAGAIETQYF. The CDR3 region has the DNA TGTGCCACCAGCAGAGTAGCGGGAGCTATAGAGACCCAGTACTTC.

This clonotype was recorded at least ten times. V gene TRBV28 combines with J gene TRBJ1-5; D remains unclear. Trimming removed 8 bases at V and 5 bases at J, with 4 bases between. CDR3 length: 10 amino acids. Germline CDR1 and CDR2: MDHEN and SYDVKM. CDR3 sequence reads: CASGDQPQHF. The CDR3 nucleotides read TGTGCCAGCGGGGATCAGCCCCAGCATTTT.

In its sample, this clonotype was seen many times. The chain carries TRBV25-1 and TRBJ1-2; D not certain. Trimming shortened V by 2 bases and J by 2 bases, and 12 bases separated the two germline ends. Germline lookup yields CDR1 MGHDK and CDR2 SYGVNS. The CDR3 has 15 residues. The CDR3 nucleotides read TGTGCCAGCAGTGAAACGGGAGGGCGGAACTATGGCTACACCTTC. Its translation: CASSETGGRNYGYTF.

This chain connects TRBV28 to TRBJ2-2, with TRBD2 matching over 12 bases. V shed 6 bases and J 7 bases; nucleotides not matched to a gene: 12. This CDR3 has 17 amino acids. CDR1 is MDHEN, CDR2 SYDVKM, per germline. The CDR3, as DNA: TGTGCCAGCAGCCAATTGACTAGCGGGAGAACGAGCGGGGAGCTGTTTTTT. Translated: CASSQLTSGRTSGELFF.

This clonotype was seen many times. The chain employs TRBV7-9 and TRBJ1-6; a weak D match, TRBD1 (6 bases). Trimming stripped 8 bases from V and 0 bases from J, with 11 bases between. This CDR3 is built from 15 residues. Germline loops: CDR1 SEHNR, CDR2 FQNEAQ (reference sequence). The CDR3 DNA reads TGTGCCAGCCGGGACACGAGCTCCTATAATTCACCCCTCCACTTT. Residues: CASRDTSSYNSPLHF. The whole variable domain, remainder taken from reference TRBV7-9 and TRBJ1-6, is DTGVSQNPRHKITKRGQNVTFRCDPISEHNRLYWYRQTLGQGPEFLTYFQNEAQLEKSRLLSDRFSAERPKGSFSTLEIQRTEQGDSAMYLCASRDTSSYNSPLHFGNGTRLTVT.

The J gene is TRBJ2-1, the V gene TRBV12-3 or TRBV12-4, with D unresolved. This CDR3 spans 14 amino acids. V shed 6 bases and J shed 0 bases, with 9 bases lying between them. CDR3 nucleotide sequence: TGTGCCAGCAGATGGGATTCCTCCTACAATGAGCAGTTCTTC. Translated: CASRWDSSYNEQFF.

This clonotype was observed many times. CDR3: CASSRPGETDEQFF. The CDR3 region has the DNA TGTGCCAGCAGCCGTCCGGGGGAGACTGATGAGCAGTTCTTC. This chain links TRBV5-6 with TRBJ2-1; D is possibly TRBD2 (6 bases). Germline CDR1 SGHDT, CDR2 YYEEEE. The CDR3 spans 14 residues. The V end was cut by 4 bases, the J end by 8 bases, with 16 bases between.

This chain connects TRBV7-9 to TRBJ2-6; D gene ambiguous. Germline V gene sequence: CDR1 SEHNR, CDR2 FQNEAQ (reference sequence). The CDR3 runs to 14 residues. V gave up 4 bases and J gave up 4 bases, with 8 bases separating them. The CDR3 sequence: CASSSNRGANVLTF. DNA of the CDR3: TGTGCCAGCAGCTCTAATAGGGGGGCCAACGTCCTGACTTTC.

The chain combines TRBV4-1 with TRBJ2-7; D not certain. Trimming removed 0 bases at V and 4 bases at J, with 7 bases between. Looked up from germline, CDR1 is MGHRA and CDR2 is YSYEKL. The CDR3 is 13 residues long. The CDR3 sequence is CASSQDNQYEQYF. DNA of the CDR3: TGCGCCAGCAGCCAAGATAACCAATACGAGCAGTACTTC.

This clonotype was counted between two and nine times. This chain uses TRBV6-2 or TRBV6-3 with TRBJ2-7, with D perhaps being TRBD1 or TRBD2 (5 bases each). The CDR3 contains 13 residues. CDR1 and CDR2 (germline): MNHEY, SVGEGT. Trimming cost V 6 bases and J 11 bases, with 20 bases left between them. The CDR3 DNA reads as TGTGCCAGCAGGATTTGGAGGCCAGGGAAGGAGTACTTC. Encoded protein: CASRIWRPGKEYF.

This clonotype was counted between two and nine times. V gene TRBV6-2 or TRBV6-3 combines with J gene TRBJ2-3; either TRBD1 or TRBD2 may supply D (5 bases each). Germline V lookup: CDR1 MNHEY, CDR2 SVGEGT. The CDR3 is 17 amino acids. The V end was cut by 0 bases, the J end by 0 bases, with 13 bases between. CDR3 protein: CASSYSSSGHSTDTQYF. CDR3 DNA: TGTGCCAGCAGTTACTCATCCAGCGGACATAGCACAGATACGCAGTATTTT.

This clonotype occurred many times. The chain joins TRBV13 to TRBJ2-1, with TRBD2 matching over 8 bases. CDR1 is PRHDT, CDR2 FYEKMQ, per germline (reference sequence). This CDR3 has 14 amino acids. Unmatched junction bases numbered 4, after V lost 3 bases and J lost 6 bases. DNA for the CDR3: TGTGCCAGCAGCTTCCGGGAGGGCCCCAATGAGCAGTTCTTC. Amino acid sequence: CASSFREGPNEQFF.

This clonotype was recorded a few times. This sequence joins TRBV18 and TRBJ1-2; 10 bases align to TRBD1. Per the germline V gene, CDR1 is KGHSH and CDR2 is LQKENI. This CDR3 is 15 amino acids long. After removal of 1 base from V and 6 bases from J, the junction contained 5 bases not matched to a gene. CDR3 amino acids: CASSPLMTGGDGYTF. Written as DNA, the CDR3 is TGTGCCAGCTCACCACTGATGACAGGGGGCGATGGCTACACCTTC. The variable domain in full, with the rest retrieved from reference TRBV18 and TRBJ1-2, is NAGVMQNPRHLVRRRGQEARLRCSPMKGHSHVYWYRQLPEEGLKFMVYLQKENIIDESGMPKERFSAEFPKEGPSILRIQQVVRGDSAAYFCASSPLMTGGDGYTFGSGTRLTVV.

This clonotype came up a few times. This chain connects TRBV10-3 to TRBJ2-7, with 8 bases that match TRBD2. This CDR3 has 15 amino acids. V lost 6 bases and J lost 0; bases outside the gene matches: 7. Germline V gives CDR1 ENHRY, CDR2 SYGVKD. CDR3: CAISPGGLSSYEQYF. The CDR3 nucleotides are TGTGCCATCAGCCCGGGGGGGTTGAGCTCCTACGAGCAGTACTTC.

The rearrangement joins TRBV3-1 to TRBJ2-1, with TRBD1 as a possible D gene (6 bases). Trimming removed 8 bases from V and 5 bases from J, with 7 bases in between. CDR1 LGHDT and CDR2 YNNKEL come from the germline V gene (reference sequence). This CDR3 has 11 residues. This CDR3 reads CASQGHNEQFF. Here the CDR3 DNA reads TGTGCCAGCCAGGGGCACAATGAGCAGTTCTTC.

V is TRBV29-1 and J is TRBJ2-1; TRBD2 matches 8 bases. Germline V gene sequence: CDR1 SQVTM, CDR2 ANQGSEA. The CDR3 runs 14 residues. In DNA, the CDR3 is TGCAGTGTCCCGGGGCGGGAGGTCAACAATGAGCAGTTCTTC. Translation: CSVPGREVNNEQFF.